These T cell receptor beta chains were read from a single sample in a study of T cell responses to AZD1222 COVID-19 vaccine. TCRdb's table, derived via immunoSEQ multiplex PCR, lists solely in-frame clones and lacks some. The data show hundreds of thousands of clones, around 93% seen once. This specimen was peripheral blood, taken on day 0 of MenACWY control vaccination. The receptors derive from an adult in good health. The CDR3 runs from the conserved cysteine through the conserved F or W. D genes are given only for firm matches. The size entry is marked missing in some rows and otherwise reads once, few, many or a size class.

>TRBV5-1|NA|NA|TRBJ1-1
CASSFGRAEYAEAFF
TGCGCCAGCAGCTTTGGACGGGCCGAATACGCTGAAGCTTTCTTT
>TRBV7-7|once|NA|TRBJ1-2
CASPFYGYTF
TGTGCCAGCCCCTTCTATGGCTACACCTTC
>TRBV4-3|NA|NA|TRBJ1-1
CASSHVLGGYMNTEAFF
TGCGCCAGCAGCCACGTGTTGGGGGGTTACATGAACACTGAAGCTTTCTTT
>TRBV3-1/TRBV3-2|few|TRBD1|TRBJ1-2
CASSQEVTGARGYTF
TGTGCCAGCAGCCAAGAGGTAACAGGGGCCCGGGGCTACACCTTC
>TRBV18|NA|TRBD1|TRBJ2-5
CASSRDRGLETQYF
TGTGCCAGCTCAAGGGACAGGGGGCTGGAGACCCAGTACTTC
>TRBV3-1/TRBV3-2|NA|NA|TRBJ1-6
CASSLGEGLSSPLHF
TGTGCCAGCAGTTTAGGCGAGGGGTTAAGTTCACCCCTCCACTTT
>TRBV2|once|TRBD1|TRBJ1-2
CASSEGQGACTF
TGTGCCAGCAGTGAGGGACAGGGGGCCTGCACCTTC
>TRBV5-6|NA|NA|TRBJ1-1
CASSFIQEAFF
TGTGCCAGCAGCTTCATCCAGGAAGCTTTCTTT
>TRBV11-2|NA|NA|TRBJ2-2
CAGSLDPALVTGELFF
TGTGCCGGCAGCTTAGACCCCGCCTTGGTCACCGGGGAGCTGTTTTTT
>TRBV5-6|NA|NA|TRBJ2-5
CASTRPQETQYF
TGTGCCAGCACCCGGCCCCAAGAGACCCAGTACTTC
>TRBV28|NA|NA|TRBJ1-5
CASSSTQGNYQPQHF
TGTGCCAGCAGTTCAACACAGGGAAACTATCAGCCCCAGCATTTT
>TRBV24-1|NA|NA|TRBJ1-5
CATSPAGGNQPQHF
TGTGCCACCTCCCCGGCGGGGGGAAATCAGCCCCAGCATTTT
>TRBV7-9|NA|NA|TRBJ1-5
CASSLDPRQPQHF
TGTGCCAGCAGCTTAGACCCGAGGCAGCCCCAGCATTTT
>TRBV5-1|NA|TRBD1|TRBJ1-2
CASSLGDRRHYTF
TGCGCCAGCAGCTTGGGGGACAGGCGGCACTACACCTTC
>TRBV5-4|NA|TRBD1|TRBJ1-1
CASSAGQQKNTEAFF
TGTGCCAGCAGCGCGGGACAGCAAAAGAACACTGAAGCTTTCTTT
>TRBV7-2|once|NA|TRBJ2-2
CASSGNRETGELFF
TGTGCCAGCAGCGGAAACAGGGAAACCGGGGAGCTGTTTTTT
>TRBV10-3|NA|TRBD1|TRBJ1-1
CAISERDSRTEAFF
TGTGCCATCAGTGAGAGGGACAGTAGAACTGAAGCTTTCTTT
>TRBV6-6|NA|NA|TRBJ1-4
CASSYGWRDEKLFF
TGTGCCAGCAGTTACGGCTGGAGGGATGAAAAACTGTTTTTT
>TRBV19|NA|NA|TRBJ1-2
CASSLRTYGYTF
TGTGCCAGTAGTCTCAGGACTTATGGCTACACCTTC
>TRBV18|once|NA|TRBJ1-4
CASSPPGVGNEKLFF
TGTGCCAGCTCACCCCCGGGAGTGGGTAATGAAAAACTGTTTTTT
>TRBV7-8|NA|NA|TRBJ2-7
CASSSYRIPSSVEQYF
TGTGCCAGCAGCTCTTACAGGATCCCCAGCTCTGTGGAGCAGTACTTC
>TRBV28|NA|TRBD1|TRBJ1-4
CASSFGGTGIEKLFF
TGTGCCAGCAGTTTTGGTGGGACAGGGATAGAAAAACTGTTTTTT
>TRBV29-1|once|TRBD1|TRBJ1-2
CSAKWTGNYGYTF
TGCAGCGCCAAATGGACAGGCAACTATGGCTACACCTTC
>TRBV19|NA|TRBD1|TRBJ1-6
CASSMGTANSPLHF
TGTGCCAGTAGTATGGGGACAGCTAATTCACCCCTCCACTTT
>TRBV9|NA|NA|TRBJ1-1
CASSFTSGNTEAFF
TGTGCCAGCAGCTTCACTTCCGGGAACACTGAAGCTTTCTTT
>TRBV6-5|NA|NA|TRBJ1-6
CASSKPSGGLAPLHF
TGTGCCAGCAGTAAGCCATCGGGGGGCCTGGCGCCCCTCCACTTT
>TRBV5-1|NA|NA|TRBJ2-1
CASSPGGTAYNEQFF
TGCGCCAGCAGCCCTGGGGGGACAGCCTACAATGAGCAGTTCTTC
>TRBV29-1|NA|NA|TRBJ2-2
CSVVQGTGELFF
TGCAGCGTTGTACAGGGTACCGGGGAGCTGTTTTTT
>TRBV5-5|NA|TRBD1|TRBJ1-2
CASSLRDRAYGYTF
TGTGCCAGCAGCTTGAGGGACAGGGCCTATGGCTACACCTTC
>TRBV28|NA|NA|TRBJ2-5
CASSKDGQETQYF
TGTGCCAGCAGTAAAGACGGGCAAGAGACCCAGTACTTC
>TRBV4-1|NA|NA|TRBJ1-6
CASSHGVNSPLHF
TGCGCCAGCAGCCATGGGGTTAATTCACCCCTCCACTTT
>TRBV13|NA|NA|TRBJ2-2
CASSLNNAGELFF
TGTGCCAGCAGCTTAAACAATGCCGGGGAGCTGTTTTTT
>TRBV7-2|NA|TRBD2|TRBJ2-5
CASSLSGGARETQYF
TGTGCCAGCAGCTTATCCGGGGGGGCCCGGGAGACCCAGTACTTC
>TRBV4-1|NA|NA|TRBJ2-5
CASSQSSVGPQETQYF
TGCGCCAGCAGCCAATCGTCCGTAGGGCCCCAAGAGACCCAGTACTTC
>TRBV5-1|NA|NA|TRBJ2-3
CASSNPRGSVGTDTQYF
TGCGCCAGCAGCAACCCAAGGGGATCGGTGGGCACAGATACGCAGTATTTT
>TRBV19|NA|NA|TRBJ1-6
CASSITGSSYNSPLHF
TGTGCCAGTAGTATCACAGGGAGCTCCTATAATTCACCCCTCCACTTT